A single sample gave rise to the 2 T cell receptor beta chains below, sequenced in a study of T-cell reconstitution after alpha-beta-depleted transplantation in children. Preparation of the TCRbeta library used unique molecular identifiers. TCRdb analysed the PCR reads with MiXCR anew, one entry per CDR3 protein. The data hold approximately 350,000 distinct CDR3 sequences, with about a sixth observed a single time. Sequenced material: PBMCs, mostly from graft donor cells, taken 360 days after TCRalphabeta/CD19-depleted stem cell transplant. These receptors were taken from a male patient between 2 and 10 years old who had a stem cell transplant for acute lymphoblastic leukemia, so the T cells may come from the graft donor.

This clonotype turned up a few times. V is TRBV28 and J is TRBJ2-3; D ambiguous. The CDR3 contains 16 residues. V dropped 0 bases and J dropped 2 bases, with 12 bases sitting between them. Looked up from germline, CDR1 is MDHEN and CDR2 is SYDVKM. CDR3 amino acids: CASSLWRREDTDTQYF. CDR3 coding DNA: TGTGCCAGCAGTTTATGGCGGAGAGAGGACACAGATACGCAGTATTTT. Based on the CDR3 plus reference TRBV28 and TRBJ2-3, the full variable domain is DVKVTQSSRYLVKRTGEKVFLECVQDMDHENMFWYRQDPGLGLRLIYFSYDVKMKEKGDIPEGYSVSREKKERFSLILESASTNQTSMYLCASSLWRREDTDTQYFGPGTRLTVL.

V and J are TRBV5-1 and TRBJ2-1, with TRBD2 matching over 12 bases. J lost 7 bases, V lost 0 bases, and 5 bases had no gene match. The CDR3 is made up of 16 amino acids. CDR1 SGHRS and CDR2 YFSETQ come from the germline V gene. The CDR3 spells CASSLAPLAGGNEQFF. The CDR3 bases are TGCGCCAGCAGCTTGGCTCCTCTAGCGGGAGGGAATGAGCAGTTCTTC.